The next 21 T cell receptor beta chains were all read from a single sample in a study of monozygotic twins with inflammatory bowel disease. No DNA is given; TCRdb re-called the 5' RACE reads and lists each CDR3 protein once. The table for this sample gives 140,000 to 150,000 distinct CDR3 sequences. The sequencing sample was made of blood. These receptors were collected from a human donor with ulcerative colitis or Crohn's disease, or a healthy co-twin of an affected twin (not recorded which).

The chain is built from TRBV6-1 and TRBJ2-3; checking the TCRdb D call of TRBD2 is not possible without DNA. Germline values: CDR1 MNHNS, CDR2 SASEGT. This CDR3 spans 15 amino acids. CDR3 sequence: CASSSGGGPMDTQYF.

The chain joins TRBV7-2 to TRBJ2-7; TCRdb names TRBD1, which stays unverified in the absence of DNA. The germline gives CDR1 SGHTA, CDR2 FQGNSA. This CDR3 has 15 amino acids. The chain's CDR3 is CASSLSGQAHYEQYF.

The CDR3 is CASSSGLAGVSLPEETQYF. V usage is TRBV27 and J usage is TRBJ2-5; TCRdb outputs TRBD2, but without DNA this stays unchecked. This CDR3 is built from 19 residues. Germline values: CDR1 MNHEY, CDR2 SMNVEV (reference sequence).

The V gene is TRBV29-1, the J gene TRBJ2-1; TCRdb's D call of TRBD2 is untestable without DNA. Per germline, CDR1 SQVTM and CDR2 ANQGSEA. This CDR3 has 15 residues. The CDR3 sequence is CSVARTSGSYNEQFF.

This CDR3 reads CAIWEGLAGEADTQYF. The V and J genes are TRBV10-3 and TRBJ2-3; the TRBD2 assignment by TCRdb is unverifiable without DNA. The germline V gene has CDR1 ENHRY and CDR2 SYGVKD. This CDR3 contains 16 residues.

The chain uses TRBV10-1 and TRBJ2-7; as DNA is missing, the TRBD1 call by TCRdb cannot be tested. Germline CDR1 reads WNHNN; CDR2 reads SYGVQD (reference sequence). This CDR3 region has 15 residues. CDR3 sequence: CASSGPFGGEGEQYF.

The chain uses TRBV6-1 and TRBJ1-1. CDR1 and CDR2 (germline): MNHNS, SASEGT. CDR3 length equals 14 residues. The CDR3 is CASSEALRVTEAFF.

The J gene is TRBJ1-1, the V gene TRBV20-1; there is no DNA to check the TCRdb D call of TRBD1. The CDR3 loop spans 14 amino acids. CDR1 DFQATT and CDR2 SNEGSKA come from the germline V gene (reference sequence). CDR3 in amino acids: CSPNRGGPNTEAFF.

V usage is TRBV29-1 and J usage is TRBJ2-1; checking the TCRdb D call of TRBD2 is not possible without DNA. Germline loops: CDR1 SQVTM, CDR2 ANQGSEA. The CDR3 is 16 amino acids. This CDR3 reads CSVEPDNSGSRNEQFF.

The chain employs TRBV6-1 and TRBJ1-1. Germline V gives CDR1 MNHNS, CDR2 SASEGT. This CDR3 comprises 13 residues. The CDR3: CASSEALLSEAFF.

The chain is built from TRBV12-3 or TRBV12-4 and TRBJ2-1; TCRdb's D gene call, TRBD2, goes unchecked for lack of DNA. There are 16 residues in the CDR3. The CDR3 sequence: CASSEGLAGSYNEQFF.

The rearrangement uses TRBV7-9 and TRBJ1-4; TCRdb proposes TRBD1, but this gene call is untestable without DNA. Germline V lookup: CDR1 SEHNR, CDR2 FQNEAQ (reference sequence). The CDR3 contains 16 residues. The CDR3 sequence is CASSIARQGGYEKLFF. The full variable domain, its missing parts supplied by reference TRBV7-9 and TRBJ1-4, is DTGVSQNPRHKITKRGQNVTFRCDPISEHNRLYWYRQTLGQGPEFLTYFQNEAQLEKSRLLSDRFSAERPKGSFSTLEIQRTEQGDSAMYLCASSIARQGGYEKLFFGSGTQLSVL.

This chain links TRBV20-1 with TRBJ2-5; without DNA, the TCRdb call of TRBD2 cannot be checked. The CDR3 covers 14 residues. Germline V gene sequence: CDR1 DFQATT, CDR2 SNEGSKA (reference sequence). The CDR3 loop reads CSAREAGPSRTQYF.

V gene TRBV9 combines with J gene TRBJ2-2; TCRdb's assignment of TRBD1 cannot be checked, as there is no DNA. This CDR3 has 20 residues. Germline CDR1 is SGDLS and CDR2 is YYNGEE. The CDR3 region is CASSVAPDRDQGLGPGELFF.

This sequence joins TRBV7-7 and TRBJ2-5. In germline, CDR1 is SSHAT, CDR2 FNYEAQ (reference sequence). This CDR3 has 14 amino acids. The chain's CDR3 is CASSPALALETQYF.

V and J are TRBV6-5 and TRBJ2-1; TCRdb returns TRBD1, unconfirmable since there is no DNA. Germline-derived CDR1 and CDR2 are MNHEY and SVGAGI. The CDR3 totals 12 residues. The CDR3 reads CASSYSGRWTFF.

The chain links TRBV5-4 to TRBJ2-1. The CDR3 extends over 14 amino acids. Per the germline V gene, CDR1 is SGHNT and CDR2 is YYREEE (reference sequence). CDR3 amino acids: CASSFGSDYNEQFF.

The CDR3 sequence: CASSQGGGAQYF. V usage is TRBV3-1 and J usage is TRBJ2-5; TCRdb's D call of TRBD1 is untestable without DNA. Germline V gene lookup returns CDR1 LGHDT and CDR2 YNNKEL (reference sequence). This CDR3 has 12 amino acids.

The V call is TRBV28, the J call TRBJ1-1; TCRdb picks TRBD1, but there is no DNA to check that call. This CDR3 has 14 amino acids. Germline lookup yields CDR1 MDHEN and CDR2 SYDVKM. CDR3 residues: CASSLSARTTEAFF.

V is TRBV11-2 and J is TRBJ2-1. Germline assignment: CDR1 SGHAT and CDR2 FQNNGV. The CDR3 covers 13 residues. The CDR3 loop is CASSPSLYNEQFF.

The gene calls are TRBV4-3 and TRBJ2-1. The germline gives CDR1 LGHNA, CDR2 YSLEER. There are 15 residues in the CDR3. The CDR3 loop is CASSQEGRSYNEQFF.